This is a list of T cell receptor beta chains from one sample in a study of blood T cell repertoires in COVID-19. Data came from immunoSEQ multiplex PCR; TCRdb stores just in-frame clones and leaves some out. The sample includes approximately 140,000 clones, 70% to 90% of them seen just once. The sequenced sample was PBMCs or T cells enriched from blood (not recorded which). These receptors were collected from a woman aged 45 to 65 with acute COVID-19. Each CDR3 is given with its conserved first and last residue. Size is stated for part of the rows, as once, few or many counts, or as a class when the clone is expanded.

clone_size: .; v_call: TRBV29-1; j_call: TRBJ1-2; cdr3_aa: CSVSKEDGYTF
clone_size: .; v_call: TRBV7-8; j_call: TRBJ2-1; cdr3_aa: CASSPPAGDEQFF
clone_size: .; v_call: TRBV7-9; j_call: TRBJ1-2; cdr3_aa: CASSSIYGYTF
clone_size: .; v_call: TRBV3-1/TRBV3-2; j_call: TRBJ2-1; cdr3_aa: CASSRLGGRSYNEQFF
clone_size: .; v_call: TRBV10-3; j_call: TRBJ2-7; cdr3_aa: CAISGRDRSSYEQYF
clone_size: .; v_call: TRBV4-1; j_call: TRBJ2-7; cdr3_aa: CASSQGRGEITYEQYF
clone_size: .; v_call: TRBV7-6; j_call: TRBJ2-2; cdr3_aa: CASSLEASGRYTGELFF
clone_size: .; v_call: TRBV6-5; j_call: TRBJ1-1; cdr3_aa: CASRQGNPEAFF
clone_size: .; v_call: TRBV24-1; j_call: TRBJ1-2; cdr3_aa: CATSDQTGLVSGYTF
clone_size: .; v_call: TRBV5-1; j_call: TRBJ1-1; cdr3_aa: CASSSYSSGDTEAFF
clone_size: .; v_call: TRBV9; j_call: TRBJ2-3; cdr3_aa: CASTSGGASTDTQYF
clone_size: .; v_call: TRBV3-1/TRBV3-2; j_call: TRBJ1-2; cdr3_aa: CASSLGTEGGYTF
clone_size: .; v_call: TRBV9; j_call: TRBJ2-7; cdr3_aa: CASSPQGLYEQYF
clone_size: .; v_call: TRBV7-8; j_call: TRBJ1-6; cdr3_aa: CATIHGTERSPLHF
clone_size: .; v_call: TRBV13; j_call: TRBJ2-2; cdr3_aa: CASAVTGGNTGELFF
clone_size: .; v_call: TRBV2; j_call: TRBJ1-2; cdr3_aa: CASWNGQGANGYTF
clone_size: .; v_call: TRBV7-2; j_call: TRBJ2-3; cdr3_aa: CASSLGTYTDTQYF
clone_size: few; v_call: TRBV11-2; j_call: TRBJ2-5; cdr3_aa: CASSQTELALETQYF
clone_size: .; v_call: TRBV7-2; j_call: TRBJ2-7; cdr3_aa: CASSVARREGSGTYEQYF
clone_size: .; v_call: TRBV5-1; j_call: TRBJ2-5; cdr3_aa: CASSQSGGFYETQYF
clone_size: once; v_call: TRBV5-6; j_call: TRBJ2-7; cdr3_aa: CASSLAGGSYEQYF
clone_size: .; v_call: TRBV14; j_call: TRBJ2-1; cdr3_aa: CASSQTSGIIEQFF
clone_size: .; v_call: TRBV18; j_call: TRBJ2-7; cdr3_aa: CASSPGGALVYEQYF
clone_size: .; v_call: TRBV6-1; j_call: TRBJ2-1; cdr3_aa: CASSEPGGPWNEQFF
clone_size: once; v_call: TRBV12-3/TRBV12-4; j_call: TRBJ1-2; cdr3_aa: CASSLAGGRGYTF
clone_size: .; v_call: TRBV12-3/TRBV12-4; j_call: TRBJ1-1; cdr3_aa: CASSFGGGTEAFF
clone_size: .; v_call: TRBV5-5; j_call: TRBJ2-3; cdr3_aa: CASSSSVSGTDTQYF
clone_size: .; v_call: TRBV5-1; j_call: TRBJ2-3; cdr3_aa: CASSLNRGAFTDTQYF
clone_size: .; v_call: TRBV19; j_call: TRBJ2-2; cdr3_aa: CASRTSGVNTGELFF
clone_size: .; v_call: TRBV2; j_call: TRBJ2-3; cdr3_aa: CASSERLAVSTDTQYF
clone_size: .; v_call: TRBV4-1; j_call: TRBJ2-7; cdr3_aa: CASSHFEGARYEQYF
clone_size: .; v_call: TRBV30; j_call: TRBJ2-7; cdr3_aa: CAWRTPGQGTYEQYF
clone_size: .; v_call: TRBV25-1; j_call: TRBJ2-2; cdr3_aa: CASSERDRVTGELFF
clone_size: .; v_call: TRBV25-1; j_call: TRBJ1-1; cdr3_aa: CASEKRTGNTEAFF
clone_size: .; v_call: TRBV29-1; j_call: TRBJ2-3; cdr3_aa: CSVASSSGGTSSTDTQYF
clone_size: .; v_call: TRBV7-2; j_call: TRBJ1-2; cdr3_aa: CASSLVGGSISYGYTF
clone_size: .; v_call: TRBV5-6; j_call: TRBJ2-5; cdr3_aa: CASSRDRAETQYF
clone_size: once; v_call: TRBV7-9; j_call: TRBJ2-3; cdr3_aa: CASSSGLAGGSTQYF
clone_size: few; v_call: TRBV27; j_call: TRBJ1-4; cdr3_aa: CASTDRSTNEKLFF
clone_size: once; v_call: TRBV20-1; j_call: TRBJ2-1; cdr3_aa: CSARGLAGDYNEQFF
clone_size: .; v_call: TRBV11-2; j_call: TRBJ1-3; cdr3_aa: CASSLAGNTIYF
clone_size: few; v_call: TRBV7-2; j_call: TRBJ2-2; cdr3_aa: CASSLRTGGSGELFF
clone_size: .; v_call: TRBV7-9; j_call: TRBJ1-5; cdr3_aa: CASSFGSGPNQPQHF
clone_size: .; v_call: TRBV27; j_call: TRBJ2-1; cdr3_aa: CASSRGLYNEQFF
clone_size: once; v_call: TRBV7-6; j_call: TRBJ2-1; cdr3_aa: CASSGRSRYNEQFF
clone_size: .; v_call: TRBV11-3; j_call: TRBJ2-5; cdr3_aa: CASSSREFQETQYF
clone_size: .; v_call: TRBV6-1; j_call: TRBJ2-4; cdr3_aa: CASSEPGDGGRENIQYF
clone_size: .; v_call: TRBV6-5; j_call: TRBJ2-7; cdr3_aa: CASSLIRSSYEQYF